Sequencing of this T cell receptor beta chain was carried out in a study of blood T cell repertoires in COVID-19. V lost 3 bases, J lost 5 bases, and 6 bases stayed unmatched. CDR1 and CDR2 from the germline V gene are SGDLS and YYNGEE. This CDR3 has 16 amino acids. The method was immunoSEQ multiplex PCR; TCRdb's version includes in-frame clones alone and lacks a portion of them. The sample has around 70,000 clones; about 82% are singletons. This receptor was identified in a human donor in a cohort sampled during active COVID-19. The sequenced sample was peripheral blood. J is TRBJ2-5 and V is TRBV9; TRBD2 matches at 14 bases. CDR3 sequence: CASSATSGRAGETQYF. For the CDR3, the DNA is TGTGCCAGCAGCGCGACTAGCGGGAGGGCAGGGGAGACCCAGTACTTC.